Listed below are T cell receptor beta chains from one sample, sequenced in a study of T cell repertoires in cytomegalovirus infection. MiXCR, run by TCRdb on the reads, gives a single entry per CDR3 protein. The sample yields fewer than 300,000 distinct CDR3 sequences, roughly 23% seen once. The sample taken for sequencing was PBMCs. Receptors originate from a human donor in good health (CMV status not recorded). Some clones in this sample may be carry-over from other donors' samples. The CDR3 runs from the conserved cysteine through the conserved F or W. Fields, in order: J gene, clone size, D gene, V gene, CDR3 DNA, CDR3 protein. The D gene is left open where the match is weak. Not all rows give a size; the values are once, few, many and, for expanded clones, a class.

j_call: TRBJ2-5
clone_size: few
d_call: -
v_call: TRBV6-5
cdr3_nt: TGTGCCAGCCACCGTCCGGGACGGCTGGAGACCCAGTACTTC
cdr3_aa: CASHRPGRLETQYF

j_call: TRBJ1-2
clone_size: few
d_call: -
v_call: TRBV6-5
cdr3_nt: TGTGCCAGTGGTGAGGGTGGCTACACCTTC
cdr3_aa: CASGEGGYTF

j_call: TRBJ2-2
clone_size: -
d_call: TRBD2
v_call: TRBV10-3
cdr3_nt: TGTGCCATCAGGAGGGAACTAGCGGCGAACACCGGGGAGCTGTTTTTT
cdr3_aa: CAIRRELAANTGELFF

j_call: TRBJ2-2
clone_size: many
d_call: TRBD1
v_call: TRBV7-3
cdr3_nt: TGTGCCAGCAGCTATGGGACAGGGCTCTCCGGGGAGCTGTTTTTT
cdr3_aa: CASSYGTGLSGELFF

j_call: TRBJ1-5
clone_size: -
d_call: -
v_call: TRBV7-2
cdr3_nt: TGTGCCAGCAGCCCGACAGTATATAGCAATCAGCCCCAGCATTTT
cdr3_aa: CASSPTVYSNQPQHF

j_call: TRBJ1-6
clone_size: -
d_call: TRBD1
v_call: TRBV28
cdr3_nt: TGTGCCAGCAGGCCCACGACAGGGGGGGTTTCACCCCTCCACTTT
cdr3_aa: CASRPTTGGVSPLHF

j_call: TRBJ1-6
clone_size: many
d_call: TRBD1
v_call: TRBV11-2
cdr3_nt: TGTGCCAGCAGCCGTAATCCTGGGACAGGAGATTCACCCCTCCACTTT
cdr3_aa: CASSRNPGTGDSPLHF

j_call: TRBJ2-1
clone_size: -
d_call: -
v_call: TRBV12-3/TRBV12-4
cdr3_nt: TGTGCCAGCAGTTTAAAGCGGGTGGTCAATGAGCAGTTCTTC
cdr3_aa: CASSLKRVVNEQFF

j_call: TRBJ1-2
clone_size: -
d_call: -
v_call: TRBV12-3/TRBV12-4
cdr3_nt: TGTGCCAGCAGTTTAAAGGCAGGCCCTAACTATGGCTACACCTTC
cdr3_aa: CASSLKAGPNYGYTF

j_call: TRBJ2-7
clone_size: -
d_call: -
v_call: TRBV6-6
cdr3_nt: TGTGCCAGCAGTTACTCGAGGGACTACGAGCAGTACTTC
cdr3_aa: CASSYSRDYEQYF

j_call: TRBJ2-4
clone_size: few
d_call: TRBD1
v_call: TRBV6-2/TRBV6-3
cdr3_nt: TGTGCCAGCAGTCCAGCCGACAGGGAGTTTGGCAAAAACATTCAGTACTTC
cdr3_aa: CASSPADREFGKNIQYF

j_call: TRBJ2-1
clone_size: many
d_call: TRBD2
v_call: TRBV7-6
cdr3_nt: TGTGCCAGCAGCTTAGATGGGACTAGCGGGGGGGTCTCCGCCTTC
cdr3_aa: CASSLDGTSGGVSAF

j_call: TRBJ1-2
clone_size: -
d_call: -
v_call: TRBV20-1
cdr3_nt: TGCAGTGCCAAAGGGGCATACCGTAACTATGGCTACACCTTC
cdr3_aa: CSAKGAYRNYGYTF

j_call: TRBJ1-6
clone_size: many
d_call: TRBD1
v_call: TRBV28
cdr3_nt: TGTGCCACCAGAAATGACAGGGTGAATTCACCCCTCCACTTT
cdr3_aa: CATRNDRVNSPLHF

j_call: TRBJ2-2
clone_size: few
d_call: -
v_call: TRBV28
cdr3_nt: TGTGCCAGCAGAGAACCTCGTGGGCCCGGGGAGCTGTTTTTT
cdr3_aa: CASREPRGPGELFF

j_call: TRBJ2-5
clone_size: many
d_call: TRBD2
v_call: TRBV28
cdr3_nt: TGTGCCAGCAGTTTAGTGGGACTATCGCAGCTCGAGACCCAGTACTTC
cdr3_aa: CASSLVGLSQLETQYF

j_call: TRBJ2-7
clone_size: few
d_call: TRBD1
v_call: TRBV28
cdr3_nt: TGTGCCAGCAGGGGACAGGGATTGGGCGAGCAGTACTTC
cdr3_aa: CASRGQGLGEQYF

j_call: TRBJ1-5
clone_size: few
d_call: -
v_call: TRBV20-1
cdr3_nt: TGCAGTGCAACAGAAGCGATCGGGGGGCGAGGGAGCAATCAGCCCCAGCATTTT
cdr3_aa: CSATEAIGGRGSNQPQHF

j_call: TRBJ2-5
clone_size: many
d_call: TRBD1
v_call: TRBV7-2
cdr3_nt: TGTGCCAGCAGCTCATATACAGGGGACCAAGAGACCCAGTACTTC
cdr3_aa: CASSSYTGDQETQYF

j_call: TRBJ2-4
clone_size: few
d_call: TRBD2
v_call: TRBV20-1
cdr3_nt: TGCAGTGCCACAGAGGGGTGGGGGGGGGACATTCAGTACTTC
cdr3_aa: CSATEGWGGDIQYF

j_call: TRBJ2-7
clone_size: -
d_call: -
v_call: TRBV27
cdr3_nt: TGTGCCAGCACCTCAGGGATTATGGACCACGAGCAGTACTTC
cdr3_aa: CASTSGIMDHEQYF

j_call: TRBJ2-3
clone_size: -
d_call: -
v_call: TRBV2
cdr3_nt: TGTGCCAGCAGTGAATCCGCCACAGATACGCAGTATTTT
cdr3_aa: CASSESATDTQYF

j_call: TRBJ2-1
clone_size: -
d_call: -
v_call: TRBV7-8
cdr3_nt: TGTGCCAGTTCTTTTTTCCACGGGATAAAATACAATGAGCAGTTCTTC
cdr3_aa: CASSFFHGIKYNEQFF

j_call: TRBJ1-2
clone_size: -
d_call: -
v_call: TRBV20-1
cdr3_nt: TGCAGGGCCGGGGGGTTGGATAACTATGGCTACACCTTC
cdr3_aa: CRAGGLDNYGYTF

j_call: TRBJ1-6
clone_size: few
d_call: -
v_call: TRBV29-1
cdr3_nt: TGCAGCGTTCGGGAGGGGAGCTCCTATAATTCACCCCTCCACTTT
cdr3_aa: CSVREGSSYNSPLHF

j_call: TRBJ2-1
clone_size: few
d_call: TRBD2
v_call: TRBV29-1
cdr3_nt: TGCAGCGTTGAGAGTATGACTAGCGGGAATTACAATGAGCAGTTCTTC
cdr3_aa: CSVESMTSGNYNEQFF

j_call: TRBJ2-4
clone_size: -
d_call: -
v_call: TRBV11-2
cdr3_nt: TGTGCCAGCAGCTTGGGAGGGGGTTCCAAAAACATTCAGTACTTC
cdr3_aa: CASSLGGGSKNIQYF

j_call: TRBJ2-3
clone_size: -
d_call: TRBD2
v_call: TRBV2
cdr3_nt: TGTGCCACCTCTCTAGCGGGGGCTAGGGATTTT
cdr3_aa: CATSLAGARDF

j_call: TRBJ2-7
clone_size: few
d_call: -
v_call: TRBV6-1
cdr3_nt: TGTGCCAGCAGTGAACTTCCTACGGGCGAGCAGTACTTC
cdr3_aa: CASSELPTGEQYF

j_call: TRBJ2-7
clone_size: -
d_call: TRBD1
v_call: TRBV5-1
cdr3_nt: TGCGCCAGCAGCTTGGAGGACAGGGTCAGCTACGAGCAGTACTTC
cdr3_aa: CASSLEDRVSYEQYF

j_call: TRBJ2-1
clone_size: -
d_call: TRBD2
v_call: TRBV10-3
cdr3_nt: TGTGCCATCAGTGAGCAGCGGGGGGGCCGCGATGAGCAGTTCTTC
cdr3_aa: CAISEQRGGRDEQFF

j_call: TRBJ2-1
clone_size: -
d_call: -
v_call: TRBV15
cdr3_nt: TGTGCCACCAGCAGAGGGGACAAGTTCTCCTACAATGAGCAGTTCTTC
cdr3_aa: CATSRGDKFSYNEQFF

j_call: TRBJ2-7
clone_size: few
d_call: TRBD2
v_call: TRBV7-2
cdr3_nt: TGTGCCAGCAGCCGCTCAGCGGGAGGATCCTACGAGCAGTACTTC
cdr3_aa: CASSRSAGGSYEQYF

j_call: TRBJ1-1
clone_size: many
d_call: -
v_call: TRBV4-3
cdr3_nt: TGCGCCAGCAGCCGAGTACAGGGAGAAGCTTTCTTT
cdr3_aa: CASSRVQGEAFF

j_call: TRBJ1-4
clone_size: -
d_call: TRBD1
v_call: TRBV6-6
cdr3_nt: TGTGCCAGCAGTTACCCCCCGGACAGGTATAATGAAAAACTGTTTTTT
cdr3_aa: CASSYPPDRYNEKLFF

j_call: TRBJ2-3
clone_size: -
d_call: TRBD2
v_call: TRBV27
cdr3_nt: TGTGCCAGCAGTCCGCCGAGTAGCGGGATAAGAGATACGCAGTATTTT
cdr3_aa: CASSPPSSGIRDTQYF

j_call: TRBJ2-3
clone_size: few
d_call: -
v_call: TRBV19
cdr3_nt: TGTGCCAGTAGTAAGGCGGGATACACAGATACGCAGTATTTT
cdr3_aa: CASSKAGYTDTQYF

j_call: TRBJ2-1
clone_size: few
d_call: TRBD2
v_call: TRBV7-2
cdr3_nt: TGTGCCAGCAGCTTACTAGCGGGGGCGCCAGGGGAGCAGTTCTTC
cdr3_aa: CASSLLAGAPGEQFF

j_call: TRBJ2-1
clone_size: few
d_call: -
v_call: TRBV18
cdr3_nt: TGTGCCAGCTCAAAGGGGCCGGACGGCGATGAGCAGTTCTTC
cdr3_aa: CASSKGPDGDEQFF

j_call: TRBJ1-2
clone_size: once
d_call: TRBD1
v_call: TRBV29-1
cdr3_nt: TGCAGCGTTGAAGATCCGGACAGGGGGCTAGAAGGCTACACCTTC
cdr3_aa: CSVEDPDRGLEGYTF

j_call: TRBJ2-2
clone_size: -
d_call: -
v_call: TRBV7-2
cdr3_nt: TGTGCCAGCAGCTTATGGTTCGGAGGCACCGGGGAGCTGTTTTTT
cdr3_aa: CASSLWFGGTGELFF

j_call: TRBJ1-5
clone_size: -
d_call: -
v_call: TRBV12-3/TRBV12-4
cdr3_nt: TGTGCCAGCAGCCGGGACGCTCATAGCAATCAGCCCCAGCATTTT
cdr3_aa: CASSRDAHSNQPQHF

j_call: TRBJ2-2
clone_size: -
d_call: TRBD1
v_call: TRBV4-1
cdr3_nt: TGCGCCAGCAGCCAACCAGGGGGCAGCGGGGAGCTGTTTTTT
cdr3_aa: CASSQPGGSGELFF

j_call: TRBJ1-3
clone_size: -
d_call: -
v_call: TRBV7-8
cdr3_nt: TGTGCCAGCAGCTTAGCCACTGGAAACACCATATATTTT
cdr3_aa: CASSLATGNTIYF

j_call: TRBJ1-2
clone_size: many
d_call: -
v_call: TRBV7-2
cdr3_nt: TGTGCCAGCAGCTTAGGCGGGGTGGTCTATGGCTACACCTTC
cdr3_aa: CASSLGGVVYGYTF

j_call: TRBJ2-2
clone_size: -
d_call: -
v_call: TRBV2
cdr3_nt: TGTGCCAGCAGTGAAAGGGGCCCCCCAGTGACCGGGGAGCTGTTTTTT
cdr3_aa: CASSERGPPVTGELFF

j_call: TRBJ2-7
clone_size: many
d_call: TRBD2
v_call: TRBV6-1
cdr3_nt: TGTGCCTCCCAACGGACTAGCGGCAACTACGAGCAGTACTTC
cdr3_aa: CASQRTSGNYEQYF

j_call: TRBJ2-1
clone_size: many
d_call: -
v_call: TRBV7-2
cdr3_nt: TGTGCCAGCACCCCCGGAGGTCTCCACAATGAGCAGTTCTTC
cdr3_aa: CASTPGGLHNEQFF

j_call: TRBJ2-1
clone_size: many
d_call: -
v_call: TRBV7-2
cdr3_nt: TGTGCCAGCAGCTTAGCAGGTAGCAATGAGCAGTTCTTC
cdr3_aa: CASSLAGSNEQFF

j_call: TRBJ1-4
clone_size: -
d_call: TRBD1
v_call: TRBV20-1
cdr3_nt: TGCAGTGCTAGAAGACAGGGGGAAAATGAAAAACTGTTTTTT
cdr3_aa: CSARRQGENEKLFF

j_call: TRBJ2-3
clone_size: -
d_call: TRBD2
v_call: TRBV5-1
cdr3_nt: TGCGCCAGCAGCCCCCCCCGAGGGGCGGGGGGGCCGGGAGATACGCAGTATTTT
cdr3_aa: CASSPPRGAGGPGDTQYF

j_call: TRBJ2-7
clone_size: -
d_call: -
v_call: TRBV27
cdr3_nt: TGTGCCAGCAGTTTCCTTACGTCACAGGGATACGAGCAGTACTTC
cdr3_aa: CASSFLTSQGYEQYF

j_call: TRBJ2-7
clone_size: -
d_call: -
v_call: TRBV18
cdr3_nt: TGTGCCAGCTCACCAGGCTCCCACTTATCCTACGAGCAGTACTTC
cdr3_aa: CASSPGSHLSYEQYF

j_call: TRBJ2-3
clone_size: many
d_call: TRBD1
v_call: TRBV24-1
cdr3_nt: TGTGCCACCAGTGCCCTACTACCGACAGGGATGGGGAGCACAGATACGCAGTATTTT
cdr3_aa: CATSALLPTGMGSTDTQYF

j_call: TRBJ2-5
clone_size: -
d_call: TRBD1
v_call: TRBV19
cdr3_nt: TGTGCCAGTAGTGAACAGGGGGCAGATGAGACCCAGTACTTC
cdr3_aa: CASSEQGADETQYF

j_call: TRBJ2-2
clone_size: many
d_call: -
v_call: TRBV19
cdr3_nt: TGTGCCAGTAGTATCTCCCTTGGAGCCACGAACACCGGGGAGCTGTTTTTT
cdr3_aa: CASSISLGATNTGELFF

j_call: TRBJ1-5
clone_size: few
d_call: -
v_call: TRBV28
cdr3_nt: TGTGCCAGCAGTTCGGTACAGGGACTCGGTAGCAATCAGCCCCAGCATTTT
cdr3_aa: CASSSVQGLGSNQPQHF

j_call: TRBJ2-7
clone_size: few
d_call: -
v_call: TRBV15
cdr3_nt: TGTGCCACCAGCAATCCGGGACCATACTACGAGCAGTACTTC
cdr3_aa: CATSNPGPYYEQYF